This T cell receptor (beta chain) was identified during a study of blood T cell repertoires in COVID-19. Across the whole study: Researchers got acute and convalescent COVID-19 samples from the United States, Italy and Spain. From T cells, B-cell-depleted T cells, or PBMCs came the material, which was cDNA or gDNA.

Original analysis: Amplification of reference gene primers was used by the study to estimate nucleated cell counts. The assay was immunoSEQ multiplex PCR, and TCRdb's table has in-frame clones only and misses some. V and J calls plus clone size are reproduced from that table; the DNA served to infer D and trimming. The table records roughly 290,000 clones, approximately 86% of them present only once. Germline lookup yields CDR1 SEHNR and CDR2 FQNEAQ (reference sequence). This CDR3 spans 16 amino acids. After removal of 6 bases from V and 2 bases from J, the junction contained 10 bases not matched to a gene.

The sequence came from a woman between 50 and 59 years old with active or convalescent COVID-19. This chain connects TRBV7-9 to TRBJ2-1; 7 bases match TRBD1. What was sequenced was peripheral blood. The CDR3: CASRSSGTVTYNEQFF. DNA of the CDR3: TGTGCCAGCAGATCTTCCGGGACAGTGACCTACAATGAGCAGTTCTTC.